The clone carrying this T cell receptor beta chain was counted between two and nine times. Its antigen is undetermined. It was with a sample-barcoded 5' primer and a J-beta primer mix that a second PCR of roughly 7 to 12 cycles was run. TCRdb used MiXCR to reprocess the 5' RACE reads, holding one entry per CDR3 protein. The sample has fewer than 600,000 distinct CDR3 sequences, about 25% seen once. The data are from a study of blood T cells in healthy people across ages. Study outcomes and limitations: It was held that diversity estimates obtained from one million T cells represented underestimates.

Germline CDR1 is MNHNS and CDR2 is SASEGT. This CDR3 spans 14 amino acids. The J segment lost 6 bases and the V segment lost 1 base, leaving 5 bases of the junction unmatched. This same sample was also taken into another study, of T cells of mothers and their children. That work adds: Reads recorded for TCR beta CDR3 numbered over 8.5 million per mother and several million per child. Whether related or unrelated, pairs show similar shaping of TCR recombination output by thymic selection.

This sequence joins TRBV6-1 and TRBJ1-2; 7 bases are a match to TRBD1. The sample taken for sequencing was blood. This sequence was found in a boy younger than 10 in good health. The CDR3 reads CASSEDGGGHGYTF. CDR3 nucleotide sequence: TGTGCCAGCAGTGAAGATGGAGGGGGCCATGGCTACACCTTC.